This passage covers 25 T cell receptor beta chains from one sample sequenced in a study of neoadjuvant anti-PD-1 for oral cavity cancer. Profiling relied on immunoSEQ multiplex PCR, and the TCRdb table lists in-frame clones only, not all of them. The data contain some 10,000 clones, about 61% of them seen just once; the ten biggest clones take up about 4.5%. Time point meaning: after neoadjuvant nivolumab, at surgical resection. Source: PBMCs, taken after nivolumab (anti-PD-1) treatment. Receptors originate from a person between 40 and 79 years old with oral cavity squamous cell carcinoma.

The chain couples TRBV5-4 to TRBJ1-5, with D perhaps matching TRBD1 (5 bases). The CDR3 has 17 residues. V was trimmed by 5 bases and J by 0 bases, leaving 18 bases between them. Germline V gives CDR1 SGHNT, CDR2 YYREEE (reference sequence). This chain's CDR3 is CASSHTLGGGSNQPQHF. In DNA, the CDR3 is TGTGCCAGCAGTCATACCCTTGGGGGGGGTAGCAATCAGCCCCAGCATTTT.

CDR3 DNA sequence: TGTGCCTGTTCCCAGGGGGGGGCGGGAAAACTGTTTTTT. It is translated as CACSQGGAGKLFF. V and J are TRBV30 and TRBJ1-4, with 7 bases aligning to TRBD1. With V trimmed by 6 bases and J by 10 bases, 11 bases remained unmatched. CDR1 and CDR2 (germline): GTSNPN, SVGIG (reference sequence). The CDR3 has 13 amino acids.

V usage is TRBV11-3 and J usage is TRBJ2-5, with D tentatively TRBD2 (5 bases). The V end was cut by 5 bases, the J end by 3 bases, with 13 bases between. The germline V gene has CDR1 SGHNT and CDR2 YENEEA. This CDR3 comprises 14 residues. The CDR3 DNA is TGTGCCAGCAGCGTAGGCGGGCCCGAAGAGACCCAGTACTTC. Protein: CASSVGGPEETQYF.

This clone is large. V usage is TRBV5-1 and J usage is TRBJ2-1; TRBD2 agrees at 11 bases. The CDR3 consists of 17 residues. V shed 3 bases and J 3 bases; nucleotides not matched to a gene: 8. CDR1 is SGHRS and CDR2 is YFSETQ in the germline V gene. This chain's CDR3 is CASSSRPGLADYNEQFF. In DNA form, the CDR3 reads TGCGCCAGCAGCTCACGCCCGGGACTAGCGGACTACAATGAGCAGTTCTTC.

This rearrangement joins TRBV5-1 to TRBJ2-2; D is tentatively TRBD1 or TRBD2 (5 bases each). Trimming stripped 3 bases from V and 5 bases from J, with 11 bases between. Germline CDR1 and CDR2: SGHRS and YFSETQ. CDR3 length equals 14 residues. The CDR3 DNA reads as TGCGCCAGCAGCTGGACTTGGGGGACCGGGGAGCTGTTTTTT. It codes for CASSWTWGTGELFF.

The gene calls are TRBV29-1 and TRBJ2-1, with TRBD2 identical over 13 bases. The CDR3 is 14 residues long. With 7 bases clipped from V and 6 bases from J, the junction kept 6 bases outside the gene matches. CDR1 SQVTM and CDR2 ANQGSEA come from the germline V gene. The CDR3 region is CSGGLAGELNEQFF. Here the CDR3 DNA reads TGCAGCGGTGGACTAGCGGGAGAACTCAATGAGCAGTTCTTC.

The rearrangement links TRBV6-1 to TRBJ2-2; D is unclear. The CDR3 covers 18 residues. CDR1 MNHNS and CDR2 SASEGT come from the germline V gene. Trimming left V 4 bases short and J 1 base short, with 19 bases between. CDR3 sequence reads: CASSAPDSFRRNTGELFF. CDR3 bases: TGTGCCAGCAGTGCTCCCGACTCGTTCAGGAGGAACACCGGGGAGCTGTTTTTT.

The chain couples TRBV28 to TRBJ2-1, with 11 bases lining up with TRBD1. V dropped 8 bases and J dropped 7; count of bases not matched to a gene: 7. CDR3 size: 14 residues. Germline CDR1 is MDHEN and CDR2 is SYDVKM. CDR3 sequence reads: CASYGQGARNEQFF. Here the CDR3 DNA reads TGTGCCAGCTACGGACAGGGGGCAAGGAATGAGCAGTTCTTC.

The rearrangement uses TRBV11-2 and TRBJ1-6; D is ambiguous. V was pared by 2 bases and J by 15 bases, with 11 bases between. There are 12 residues in the CDR3. The germline gives CDR1 SGHAT, CDR2 FQNNGV. The DNA of the CDR3 is TGTGCCAGCAGCTTACGGCCGGGTTACCTCCACTTT. Protein: CASSLRPGYLHF.

This clone has only a few counts. The chain carries TRBV29-1 and TRBJ1-1; D is unresolved. Germline CDR1 SQVTM, CDR2 ANQGSEA. CDR3 size: 10 residues. V lost 6 bases and J 1 base, leaving 3 bases between the germline ends. CDR3 in amino acids: CSVENTEAFF. In nucleotides, the CDR3 is TGCAGCGTGGAGAACACTGAAGCTTTCTTT.

This chain connects TRBV25-1 to TRBJ2-2; a possible D gene is TRBD1 (5 bases). Trimming cost V 7 bases and J 0 bases, with 9 bases left between them. The CDR3 extends over 14 amino acids. In germline, CDR1 is MGHDK, CDR2 SYGVNS. In DNA, the CDR3 is TGTGCCAGCACAGGGTTCGCGAACACCGGGGAGCTGTTTTTT. It translates to CASTGFANTGELFF. Variable domain in full (rest from reference TRBV25-1 and TRBJ2-2): EADIYQTPRYLVIGTGKKITLECSQTMGHDKMYWYQQDPGMELHLIHYSYGVNSTEKGDLSSESTVSRIRTEHFPLTLESARPSHTSQYLCASTGFANTGELFFGEGSRLTVL.

The V gene is TRBV7-2, the J gene TRBJ1-4; D unclear. The V end lost 1 base, the J end lost 2 bases, and 8 bases lay between the germline ends. Germline assignment: CDR1 SGHTA and CDR2 FQGNSA. The CDR3 covers 15 residues. The CDR3 nucleotides are TGTGCCAGCAGCTTAGGGGGATTGACTAATGAAAAACTGTTTTTT. This encodes CASSLGGLTNEKLFF.

The genes are TRBV18 and TRBJ1-5; D ambiguous. Trimming cost V 2 bases and J 9 bases, with 17 bases left between them. CDR1 KGHSH and CDR2 LQKENI come from the germline V gene. The CDR3 loop spans 15 amino acids. CDR3 sequence (DNA): TGTGCCAGCTCACCAGGGCAGTCCTCGGTGGGGCCCCAGCATTTT. Amino acid sequence: CASSPGQSSVGPQHF.

This clone was recorded a few times. The gene calls are TRBV7-9 and TRBJ1-5; possibly TRBD1 for D (6 bases). This CDR3 spans 12 amino acids. The germline V gene has CDR1 SEHNR and CDR2 FQNEAQ (reference sequence). V was pared by 10 bases and J by 3 bases, with 10 bases between. The DNA for the CDR3 is TGTGCCACCCGGGACATCAATCAGCCCCAGCATTTT. Protein sequence: CATRDINQPQHF.

This chain uses TRBV5-1 with TRBJ2-3; D might be TRBD1 or TRBD2, each matching 5 bases. Germline CDR1 reads SGHRS; CDR2 reads YFSETQ. Trimming pared 0 bases from V and 5 bases from J, leaving 10 bases between. This CDR3 has 14 residues. The CDR3 sequence: CASSLDGAGDTQYF. The CDR3 DNA reads TGCGCCAGCAGCTTGGATGGGGCGGGAGATACGCAGTATTTT.

The chain employs TRBV27 and TRBJ2-3; D perhaps matches TRBD1 (5 bases). With 2 bases removed from V and 0 bases from J, the gap between germline ends came to 12 bases. The CDR3 totals 16 residues. Germline CDR1 is MNHEY and CDR2 is SMNVEV (reference sequence). The CDR3 sequence: CASSLRPTVSTDTQYF. The CDR3 coding sequence is TGTGCCAGCAGTTTACGGCCGACAGTAAGCACAGATACGCAGTATTTT.

This chain joins TRBV13 and TRBJ1-3; D not resolved. This CDR3 has 17 amino acids. Trimming left V 5 bases short and J 2 bases short, with 19 bases between. The germline V gene has CDR1 PRHDT and CDR2 FYEKMQ (reference sequence). CDR3: CASSAYSSYLTGNTIYF. CDR3 bases: TGTGCCAGCAGCGCCTACAGTAGCTACCTAACTGGAAACACCATATATTTT.

The V call is TRBV7-3, the J call TRBJ2-2; 8 nucleotides line up with TRBD2. The ends lost 5 bases at V and 5 bases at J; junction bases unmatched: 10. CDR3 length: 16 amino acids. In germline, CDR1 is SGHTA, CDR2 FQGTGA. The CDR3 sequence: CASSPKKAGATGELFF. The CDR3 DNA reads as TGTGCCAGCAGCCCGAAGAAAGCGGGAGCTACCGGGGAGCTGTTTTTT.

This clone was seen more than once but under ten times. This chain links TRBV19 with TRBJ1-2; no firm D call. Germline CDR1 reads LNHDA; CDR2 reads SQIVND (reference sequence). This CDR3 has 14 residues. V lost 3 bases and J 1 base, leaving 9 bases between the germline ends. The CDR3 sequence is CASSIGRDNYGYTF. CDR3 DNA sequence: TGTGCCAGTAGTATCGGGCGCGATAACTATGGCTACACCTTC.

This clone has only a few counts. The chain uses TRBV7-6 and TRBJ1-1; D call uncertain. The V gene lost 4 bases and the J gene lost 2 bases, with 8 bases spanning the gap. The germline V gene has CDR1 SGHVS and CDR2 FNYEAQ. This CDR3 is built from 13 residues. CDR3 nucleotides: TGTGCCAGCAGCTCGGGCCTCAACACTGAAGCTTTCTTT. The encoded protein is CASSSGLNTEAFF. Complete variable domain (other parts from reference TRBV7-6 and TRBJ1-1): GAGVSQSPRYKVTKRGQDVALRCDPISGHVSLYWYRQALGQGPEFLTYFNYEAQQDKSGLPNDRFSAERPEGSISTLTIQRTEQRDSAMYRCASSSGLNTEAFFGQGTRLTVV.

This chain connects TRBV5-1 to TRBJ2-3, with TRBD2 matching over 13 bases. Trimming cost V 4 bases and J 7 bases; bases outside gene matches: 6. The CDR3 spans 15 residues. Germline CDR1 is SGHRS and CDR2 is YFSETQ. The CDR3 spells CASSLGLAGVNTQYF. The CDR3 nucleotides are TGCGCCAGCAGCCTAGGACTAGCGGGGGTCAATACGCAGTATTTT.

The rearrangement links TRBV5-1 to TRBJ1-1; D is unclear. This CDR3 region has 15 residues. Germline V gives CDR1 SGHRS, CDR2 YFSETQ. The V gene lost 4 bases and the J gene lost 5 bases, with 18 bases spanning the gap. The CDR3 loop is CASSREPEVGTEAFF. Here the CDR3 DNA reads TGCGCCAGCAGCCGGGAGCCGGAAGTAGGAACTGAAGCTTTCTTT.

The chain combines TRBV28 with TRBJ1-4; D not certain. The CDR3 has 12 residues. Trimming pared 9 bases from V and 3 bases from J, leaving 8 bases between. In germline, CDR1 is MDHEN, CDR2 SYDVKM. CDR3 nucleotide sequence: TGTGCCAGGAGGGCTGCTAATGAAAAACTGTTTTTT. It specifies CARRAANEKLFF. Filled out from reference TRBV28 and TRBJ1-4, the complete variable domain reads DVKVTQSSRYLVKRTGEKVFLECVQDMDHENMFWYRQDPGLGLRLIYFSYDVKMKEKGDIPEGYSVSREKKERFSLILESASTNQTSMYLCARRAANEKLFFGSGTQLSVL.

V and J are TRBV30 and TRBJ2-7; no definite D call. The CDR3 totals 11 residues. V was clipped by 2 bases and J by 6 bases, with 8 bases between them. Germline lookup yields CDR1 GTSNPN and CDR2 SVGIG (reference sequence). The CDR3 region has the DNA TGTGCCTGGAGTCTTGGGTCCGAGCAGTACTTC. Residues: CAWSLGSEQYF.

This clone was detected a few times. The V call is TRBV27, the J call TRBJ2-7, with D unresolved. The length of the CDR3 is 10 residues. The V end was cut by 1 base, the J end by 12 bases, with 7 bases between. Germline V gives CDR1 MNHEY, CDR2 SMNVEV (reference sequence). The CDR3: CASSLYLVYF. CDR3 DNA: TGTGCCAGCAGTTTATATTTGGTGTACTTC.